Below, 9 T cell receptor beta chains from the same sample are listed, as sequenced in a study of T-cell memory formation after mild COVID-19. TCRdb used MiXCR to reprocess the 5' RACE reads, holding one entry per CDR3 protein. Among about 350,000 distinct CDR3 sequences listed, approximately 14% were seen once. Material for sequencing was PBMCs or a T cell subset sorted from them (not recorded which). All receptors come from a man aged 18 to 35 who had mild COVID-19 (a few samples of this study predate the infection). Cell type and time point are not known.

The sample holds a few counts of this clonotype. The rearrangement joins TRBV5-1 to TRBJ2-3; 12 bases are a match to TRBD1. The germline V gene has CDR1 SGHRS and CDR2 YFSETQ. V trimming: 3 bases; J trimming: 2 bases; junction bases outside the gene matches: 7. The CDR3 covers 17 residues. The DNA of the CDR3 is TGCGCCAGCAGCTCCGGGACAGGGGGCTTCTCCACAGATACGCAGTATTTT. This gives the protein CASSSGTGGFSTDTQYF. The complete variable domain, with remaining parts taken from reference TRBV5-1 and TRBJ2-3, reads KAGVTQTPRYLIKTRGQQVTLSCSPISGHRSVSWYQQTPGQGLQFLFEYFSETQRNKGNFPGRFSGRQFSNSRSEMNVSTLELGDSALYLCASSSGTGGFSTDTQYFGPGTRLTVL.

In this sample, this clonotype turned up many times. In DNA, the CDR3 is TGTGCCAGCAGCCCCTATAGCGGGGGGTCGTACAATGAGCAGTTCTTC. This encodes CASSPYSGGSYNEQFF. The V and J genes are TRBV7-2 and TRBJ2-1; 10 bases fit TRBD2. V lost 5 bases to trimming and J lost 4 bases; unmatched junction nucleotides: 8. The CDR3 runs 16 residues. Germline V gene sequence: CDR1 SGHTA, CDR2 FQGNSA. The complete variable domain, with remaining parts taken from reference TRBV7-2 and TRBJ2-1, reads GAGVSQSPSNKVTEKGKDVELRCDPISGHTALYWYRQSLGQGLEFLIYFQGNSAPDKSGLPSDRFSAERTGGSVSTLTIQRTQQEDSAVYLCASSPYSGGSYNEQFFGPGTRLTVL.

At least ten counts were recorded for this clonotype. The chain joins TRBV3-1 to TRBJ2-3; TRBD2 matches 11 bases. Trimming cost V 3 bases and J 3 bases; bases outside gene matches: 5. The CDR3 runs 16 residues. The germline gives CDR1 LGHDT, CDR2 YNNKEL (reference sequence). CDR3 amino acids: CASSQLRLAGTDTQYF. The DNA for the CDR3 is TGTGCCAGCAGCCAGCTGAGACTAGCGGGGACAGATACGCAGTATTTT.

The chain links TRBV6-1 to TRBJ1-5; 9 bases are a match to TRBD1. CDR1 MNHNS and CDR2 SASEGT come from the germline V gene. CDR3 size: 13 residues. Trimming removed 10 bases from V and 5 bases from J; junction bases left unmatched: 6. The CDR3 region is CAIARDRDQPQHF. The CDR3 nucleotides read TGTGCCATCGCCCGGGACAGGGATCAGCCCCAGCATTTT.

Only a few counts were recorded for this clonotype. The chain recombines TRBV5-1 with TRBJ2-1; 10 nucleotides line up with TRBD2. Germline V gives CDR1 SGHRS, CDR2 YFSETQ. The CDR3 length is 13 residues. V lost 4 bases, J lost 15 bases, and 10 bases stayed unmatched. CDR3 DNA sequence: TGCGCCAGCAGCCAGTCTAGCGGGGGCCTCCGGTTCTTC. Protein product: CASSQSSGGLRFF.

Many counts were recorded for this clonotype. The rearrangement uses TRBV5-1 and TRBJ2-5, with D perhaps matching TRBD1 (7 bases). The CDR3 has 15 amino acids. The V gene's germline CDR1 is SGHRS and CDR2 YFSETQ. Trimming stripped 4 bases from V and 3 bases from J, with 16 bases between. CDR3 residues: CASSPQGGTEETQYF. CDR3 sequence (DNA): TGCGCCAGCAGCCCACAAGGCGGGACAGAAGAGACCCAGTACTTC.

In its sample, this clonotype was seen a few times. Here the CDR3 DNA reads TGCGCCAGCAGCCAAGAAGCCCCGGGACTAGCGGGTTTCGAGCAGTACTTC. This encodes CASSQEAPGLAGFEQYF. This chain joins TRBV4-1 and TRBJ2-7, with 12 bases lining up with TRBD2. With 0 bases clipped from V and 6 bases from J, the junction kept 9 bases outside the gene matches. From germline, CDR1 is MGHRA and CDR2 YSYEKL. The CDR3 runs 17 residues.

There are a few counts of this clonotype. The V gene is TRBV23-1, the J gene TRBJ2-5; TRBD2 aligns across 8 bases. TRBV23-1 is identified as an open reading frame with a role that is uncertain. The CDR3 spans 16 residues. The V gene end was trimmed by 0 bases and the J gene end by 2 bases; junction bases not matched to a gene: 5. The CDR3 spells CASSQSPLAEQETQYF. In DNA form, the CDR3 reads TGCGCCAGCAGTCAATCCCCACTAGCGGAGCAAGAGACCCAGTACTTC.

V and J are TRBV28 and TRBJ1-3; D gene ambiguous. V was cut by 3 bases and J by 7 bases, with 4 bases left in between. The CDR3 runs to 11 residues. CDR1 and CDR2 (germline): MDHEN, SYDVKM. CDR3 sequence: CASSLRNTIYF. DNA for the CDR3: TGTGCCAGCAGTTTGAGGAACACCATATATTTT.